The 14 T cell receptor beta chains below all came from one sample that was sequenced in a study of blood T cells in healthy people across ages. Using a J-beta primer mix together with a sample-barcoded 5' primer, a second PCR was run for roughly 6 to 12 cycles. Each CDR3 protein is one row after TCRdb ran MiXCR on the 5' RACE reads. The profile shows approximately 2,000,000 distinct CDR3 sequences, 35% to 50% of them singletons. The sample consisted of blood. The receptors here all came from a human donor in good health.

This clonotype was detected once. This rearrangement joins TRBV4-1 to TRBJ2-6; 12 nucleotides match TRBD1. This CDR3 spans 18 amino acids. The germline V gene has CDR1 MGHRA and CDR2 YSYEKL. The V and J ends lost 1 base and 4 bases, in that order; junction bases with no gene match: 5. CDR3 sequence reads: CASSQGDRGLVGANVLTF. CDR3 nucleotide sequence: TGCGCCAGCAGCCAAGGGGACAGGGGGCTTGTCGGGGCCAACGTCCTGACTTTC.

In nucleotides, the CDR3 is TGTGCCAGCAGTTTAGTGGGGGGGGTCGAGCAGTACTTC. Translating gives CASSLVGGVEQYF. This sequence joins TRBV27 and TRBJ2-5; TRBD2 agrees at 7 bases. The DNA end favors TRBJ2-7, so the J call may be wrong. Germline V lookup: CDR1 MNHEY, CDR2 SMNVEV (reference sequence). CDR3 length: 13 amino acids.

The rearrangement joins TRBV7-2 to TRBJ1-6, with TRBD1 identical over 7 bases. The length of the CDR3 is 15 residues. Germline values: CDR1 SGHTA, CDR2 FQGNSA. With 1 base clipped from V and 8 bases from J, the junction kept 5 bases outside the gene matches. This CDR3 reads CASSLEGTVDSPLHF. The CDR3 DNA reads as TGTGCCAGCAGCTTAGAGGGGACAGTCGATTCACCCCTCCACTTT.

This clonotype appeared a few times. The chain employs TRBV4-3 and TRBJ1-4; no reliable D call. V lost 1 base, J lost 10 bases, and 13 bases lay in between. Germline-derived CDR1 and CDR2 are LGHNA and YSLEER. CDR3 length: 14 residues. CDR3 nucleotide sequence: TGCGCCAGCAGCCAAGTTGCAGTAGGCGGAAAACTGTTTTTT. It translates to CASSQVAVGGKLFF.

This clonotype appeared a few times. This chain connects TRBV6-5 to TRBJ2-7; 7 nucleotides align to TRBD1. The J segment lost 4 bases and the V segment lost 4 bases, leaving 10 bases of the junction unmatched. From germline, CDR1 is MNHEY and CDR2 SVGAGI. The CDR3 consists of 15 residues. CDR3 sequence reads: CASSSGQVQGYEQYF. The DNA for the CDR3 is TGTGCCAGCAGTTCTGGACAGGTCCAAGGGTACGAGCAGTACTTC.

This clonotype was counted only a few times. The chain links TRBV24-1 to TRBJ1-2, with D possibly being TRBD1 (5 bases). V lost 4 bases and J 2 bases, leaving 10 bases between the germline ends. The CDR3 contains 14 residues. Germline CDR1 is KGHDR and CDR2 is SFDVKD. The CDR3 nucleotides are TGTGCCACCAGTGAGGTGGGACTGAACTATGGCTACACCTTC. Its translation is CATSEVGLNYGYTF.

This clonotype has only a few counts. CDR3 loop: CSARDRRGDYGYTF. Written as DNA, the CDR3 is TGCAGTGCTAGAGACAGAAGGGGAGACTATGGCTACACCTTC. V usage is TRBV20-1 and J usage is TRBJ1-2; possibly TRBD1 for D (5 bases). This CDR3 is 14 amino acids long. Germline CDR1 is DFQATT and CDR2 is SNEGSKA (reference sequence). Trimming stripped 0 bases from V and 3 bases from J, with 11 bases between.

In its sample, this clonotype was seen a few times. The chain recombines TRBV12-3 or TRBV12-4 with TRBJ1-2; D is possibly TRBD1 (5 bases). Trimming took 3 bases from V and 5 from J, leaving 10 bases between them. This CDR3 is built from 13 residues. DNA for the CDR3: TGTGCCAGCAGTTTCAGGGTCCTATATGGCTACACCTTC. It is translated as CASSFRVLYGYTF.

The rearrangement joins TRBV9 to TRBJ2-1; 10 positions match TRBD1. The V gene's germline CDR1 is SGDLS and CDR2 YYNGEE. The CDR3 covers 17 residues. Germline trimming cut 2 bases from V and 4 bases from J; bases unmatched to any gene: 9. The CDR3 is CASSVNLDRGLYNEQFF. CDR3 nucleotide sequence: TGTGCCAGCAGCGTTAATCTCGACAGGGGGCTTTACAATGAGCAGTTCTTC.

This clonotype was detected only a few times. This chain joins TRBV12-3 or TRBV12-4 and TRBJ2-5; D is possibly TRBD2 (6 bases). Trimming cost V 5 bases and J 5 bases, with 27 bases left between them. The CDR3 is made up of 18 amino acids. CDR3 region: CASSLPPGRGAGGETQYF. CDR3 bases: TGTGCCAGCAGTCTCCCCCCGGGGCGGGGAGCAGGTGGGGAGACCCAGTACTTC.

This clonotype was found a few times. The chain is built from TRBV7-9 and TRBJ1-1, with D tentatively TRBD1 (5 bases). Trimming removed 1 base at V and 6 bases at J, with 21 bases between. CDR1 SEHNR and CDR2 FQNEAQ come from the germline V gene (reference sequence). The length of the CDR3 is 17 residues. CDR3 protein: CASSLELRGRRHPEAFF. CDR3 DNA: TGTGCCAGCAGCTTAGAGTTACGGGGCAGGAGGCATCCTGAAGCTTTCTTT.

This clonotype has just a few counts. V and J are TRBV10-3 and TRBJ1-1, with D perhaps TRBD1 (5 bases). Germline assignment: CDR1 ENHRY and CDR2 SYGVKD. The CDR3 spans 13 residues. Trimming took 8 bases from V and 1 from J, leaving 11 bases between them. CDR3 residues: CAIGDRGNTEAFF. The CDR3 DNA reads TGTGCCATCGGAGACAGAGGGAACACTGAAGCTTTCTTT.

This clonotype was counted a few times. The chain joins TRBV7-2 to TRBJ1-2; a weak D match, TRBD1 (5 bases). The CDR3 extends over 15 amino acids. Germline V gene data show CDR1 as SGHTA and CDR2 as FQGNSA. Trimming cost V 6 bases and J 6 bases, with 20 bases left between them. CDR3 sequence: CASRLTLSGRHGYTF. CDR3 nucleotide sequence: TGTGCCAGCAGACTTACTCTTTCGGGACGACATGGCTACACCTTC.

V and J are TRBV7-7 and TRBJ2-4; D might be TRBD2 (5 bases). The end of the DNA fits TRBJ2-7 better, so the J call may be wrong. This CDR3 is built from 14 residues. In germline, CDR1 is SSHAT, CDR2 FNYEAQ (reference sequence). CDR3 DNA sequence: TGTGCCAGCAGCCTAAGTTTCTCAGCGGACGAGCAGTACTTC. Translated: CASSLSFSADEQYF.